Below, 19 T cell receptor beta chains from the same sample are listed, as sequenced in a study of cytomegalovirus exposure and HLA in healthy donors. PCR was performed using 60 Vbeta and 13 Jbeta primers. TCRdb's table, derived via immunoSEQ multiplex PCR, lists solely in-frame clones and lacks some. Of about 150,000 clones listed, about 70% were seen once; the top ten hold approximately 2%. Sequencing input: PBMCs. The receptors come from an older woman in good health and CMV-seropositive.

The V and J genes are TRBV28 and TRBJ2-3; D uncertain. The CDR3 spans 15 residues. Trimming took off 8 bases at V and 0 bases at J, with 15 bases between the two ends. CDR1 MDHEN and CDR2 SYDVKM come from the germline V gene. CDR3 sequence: CASGTAAASTDTQYF. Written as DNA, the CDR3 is TGTGCCAGCGGTACGGCGGCAGCCAGCACAGATACGCAGTATTTT.

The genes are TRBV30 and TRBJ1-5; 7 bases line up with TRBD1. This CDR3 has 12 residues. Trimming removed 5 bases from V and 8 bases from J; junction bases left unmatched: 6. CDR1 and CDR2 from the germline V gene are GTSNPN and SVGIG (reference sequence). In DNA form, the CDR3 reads TGTGCCTGGGGGGACAGAAGTAAGCCCCAGCATTTT. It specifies CAWGDRSKPQHF.

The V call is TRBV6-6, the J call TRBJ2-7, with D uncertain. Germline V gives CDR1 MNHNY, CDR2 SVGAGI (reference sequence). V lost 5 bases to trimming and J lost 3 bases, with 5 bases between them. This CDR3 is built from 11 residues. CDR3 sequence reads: CASSPDYEQYF. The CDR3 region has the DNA TGTGCCAGCAGTCCAGACTACGAGCAGTACTTC.

In nucleotides, the CDR3 is TGTGCTAGTGGTTTGGGTTTCGGGGGCTATGGCTACACCTTC. Residues: CASGLGFGGYGYTF. This chain joins TRBV12-5 and TRBJ1-2, with D possibly TRBD1 on 5 matching bases. CDR1 LGHNT and CDR2 FRNRAP come from the germline V gene. The CDR3 is 14 residues long. Between the trimmed V and J ends, which lost 1 base and 4 bases, there was a span of 10 bases.

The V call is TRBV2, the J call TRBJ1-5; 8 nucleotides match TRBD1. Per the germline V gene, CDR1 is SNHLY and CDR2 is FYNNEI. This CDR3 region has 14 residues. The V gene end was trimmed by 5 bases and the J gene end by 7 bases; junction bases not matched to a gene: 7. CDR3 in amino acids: CASSRDRGRQPQHF. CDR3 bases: TGTGCCAGCAGTCGTGACAGGGGCAGGCAGCCCCAGCATTTT.

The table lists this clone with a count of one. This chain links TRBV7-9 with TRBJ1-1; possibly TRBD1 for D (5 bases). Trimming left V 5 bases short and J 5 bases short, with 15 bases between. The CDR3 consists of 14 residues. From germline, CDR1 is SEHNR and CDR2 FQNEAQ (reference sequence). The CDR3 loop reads CASSGPAGDTEAFF. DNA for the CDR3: TGTGCCAGCAGCGGCCCGGCGGGGGATACTGAAGCTTTCTTT.

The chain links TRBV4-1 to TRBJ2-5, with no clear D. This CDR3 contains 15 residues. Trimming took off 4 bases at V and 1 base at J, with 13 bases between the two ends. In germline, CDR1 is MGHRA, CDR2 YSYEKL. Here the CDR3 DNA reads TGCGCCAGCAGCCCCCTCCCGCTGCGCCAAGAGACCCAGTACTTC. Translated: CASSPLPLRQETQYF.

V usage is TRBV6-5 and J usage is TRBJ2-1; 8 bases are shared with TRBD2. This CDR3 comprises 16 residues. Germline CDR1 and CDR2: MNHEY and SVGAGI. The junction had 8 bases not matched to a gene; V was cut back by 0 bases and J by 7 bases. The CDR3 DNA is TGTGCCAGCAGTTACTCGAGGCTAGCGGGTAGGAATGAGCAGTTCTTC. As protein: CASSYSRLAGRNEQFF.

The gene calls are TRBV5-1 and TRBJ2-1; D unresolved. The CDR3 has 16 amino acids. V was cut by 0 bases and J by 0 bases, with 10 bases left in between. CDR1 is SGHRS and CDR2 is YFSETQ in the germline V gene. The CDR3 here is CASSLEVGVSYNEQFF. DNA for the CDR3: TGCGCCAGCAGCTTGGAGGTGGGCGTCTCCTACAATGAGCAGTTCTTC. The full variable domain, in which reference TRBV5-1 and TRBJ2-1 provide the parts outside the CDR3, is KAGVTQTPRYLIKTRGQQVTLSCSPISGHRSVSWYQQTPGQGLQFLFEYFSETQRNKGNFPGRFSGRQFSNSRSEMNVSTLELGDSALYLCASSLEVGVSYNEQFFGPGTRLTVL.

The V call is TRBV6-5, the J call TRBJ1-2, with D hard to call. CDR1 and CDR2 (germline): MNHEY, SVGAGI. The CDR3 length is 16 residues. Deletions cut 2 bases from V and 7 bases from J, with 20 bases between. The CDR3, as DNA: TGTGCCAGCAGTTACAGCGAGAGGGTCGACGGACTTGGCTACACCTTC. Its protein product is CASSYSERVDGLGYTF.

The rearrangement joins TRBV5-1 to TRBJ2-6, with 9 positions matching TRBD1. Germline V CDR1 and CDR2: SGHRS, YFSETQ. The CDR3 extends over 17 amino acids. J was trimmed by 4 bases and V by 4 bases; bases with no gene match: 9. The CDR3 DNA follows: TGCGCCAGCAGCGCCCCGGGACAGGGTGTCGGGGCCAACGTCCTGACTTTC. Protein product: CASSAPGQGVGANVLTF.

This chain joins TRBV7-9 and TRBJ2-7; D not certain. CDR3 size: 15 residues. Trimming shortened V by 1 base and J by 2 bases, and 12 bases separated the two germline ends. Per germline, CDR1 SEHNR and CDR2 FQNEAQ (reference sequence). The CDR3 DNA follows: TGTGCCAGCAGCTTAGAGGCGGTACTTGCCTACGAGCAGTACTTC. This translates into CASSLEAVLAYEQYF.

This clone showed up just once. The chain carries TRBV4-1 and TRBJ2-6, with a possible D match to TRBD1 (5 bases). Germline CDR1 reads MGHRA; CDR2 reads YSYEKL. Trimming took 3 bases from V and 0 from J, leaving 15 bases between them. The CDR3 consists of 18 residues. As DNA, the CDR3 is TGCGCCAGCAGCCAGGGGCAGGCCCCTGGCTCTGGGGCCAACGTCCTGACTTTC. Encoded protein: CASSQGQAPGSGANVLTF.

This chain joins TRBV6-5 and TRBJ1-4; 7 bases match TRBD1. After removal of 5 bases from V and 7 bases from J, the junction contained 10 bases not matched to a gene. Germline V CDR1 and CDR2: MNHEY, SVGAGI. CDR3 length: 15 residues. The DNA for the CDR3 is TGTGCCAGCAGTCCCGACAGGGCCCGCGGTGAAAAACTGTTTTTT. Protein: CASSPDRARGEKLFF.

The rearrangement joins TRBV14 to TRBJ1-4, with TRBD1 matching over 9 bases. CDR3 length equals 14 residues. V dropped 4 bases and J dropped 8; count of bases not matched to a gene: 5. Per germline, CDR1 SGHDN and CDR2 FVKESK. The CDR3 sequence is CASSLRQGVEKLFF. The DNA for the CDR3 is TGTGCCAGCAGCCTTCGACAGGGGGTGGAAAAACTGTTTTTT.

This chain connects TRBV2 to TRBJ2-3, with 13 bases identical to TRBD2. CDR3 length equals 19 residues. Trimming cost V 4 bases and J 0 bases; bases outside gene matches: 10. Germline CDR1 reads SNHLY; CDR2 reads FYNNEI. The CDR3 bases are TGTGCCAGCAGTGGCCCGCGGACTAGCGGGAGCGGGAGCACAGATACGCAGTATTTT. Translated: CASSGPRTSGSGSTDTQYF.

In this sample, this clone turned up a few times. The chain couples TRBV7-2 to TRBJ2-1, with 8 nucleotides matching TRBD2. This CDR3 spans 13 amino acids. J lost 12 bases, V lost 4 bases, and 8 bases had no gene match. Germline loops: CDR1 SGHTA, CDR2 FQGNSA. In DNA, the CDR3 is TGTGCCAGCAGCTCCCGGGAGGGGGTTCGGCAGTTCTTC. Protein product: CASSSREGVRQFF.

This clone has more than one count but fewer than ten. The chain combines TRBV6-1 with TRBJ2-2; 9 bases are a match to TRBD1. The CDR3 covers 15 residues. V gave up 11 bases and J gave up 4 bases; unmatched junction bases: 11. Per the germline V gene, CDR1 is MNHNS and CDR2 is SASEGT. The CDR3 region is CAVRQGEGGTGELFF. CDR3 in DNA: TGTGCCGTACGACAGGGGGAGGGGGGCACCGGGGAGCTGTTTTTT.

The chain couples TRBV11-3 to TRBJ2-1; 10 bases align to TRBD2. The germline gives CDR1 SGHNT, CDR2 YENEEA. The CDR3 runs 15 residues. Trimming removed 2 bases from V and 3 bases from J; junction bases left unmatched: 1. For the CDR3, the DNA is TGTGCCAGCAGCTTACTAGCGGGAGACTACAATGAGCAGTTCTTC. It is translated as CASSLLAGDYNEQFF.